What follows are 21 T cell receptor beta chains derived from one specimen sequenced in a study of T-cell reconstitution after alpha-beta-depleted transplantation in children. Preparation of the TCRbeta library was carried out with unique molecular identifiers. TCRdb re-analysed the PCR reads in MiXCR, keeping a single row per CDR3 protein. The table includes 190,000 or so distinct CDR3 sequences, roughly 15% detected once. Sequenced material: PBMCs from the stem cell graft donor, taken from the stem cell graft. Receptors were obtained from a human donor who donated a stem cell graft to a child with acute lymphoblastic leukemia.

This clonotype was seen many times. The genes are TRBV4-1 and TRBJ1-2, with 8 bases identical to TRBD1. CDR3 length: 17 amino acids. With V trimmed by 4 bases and J by 4 bases, 14 bases remained unmatched. Germline V gives CDR1 MGHRA, CDR2 YSYEKL. The CDR3 DNA follows: TGCGCCAGCAGCCTGGACAAACAGGGGGAGGTTGGCTATGGCTACACCTTC. It codes for CASSLDKQGEVGYGYTF.

This clonotype came up many times. The V and J genes are TRBV19 and TRBJ2-2, with D maybe TRBD2 (6 bases). The CDR3 totals 12 residues. Germline lookup yields CDR1 LNHDA and CDR2 SQIVND (reference sequence). V lost 8 bases, J lost 5 bases, and 9 bases lay in between. The CDR3 region has the DNA TGTGCCAGTCAGGGACTGACCGGGGAGCTGTTTTTT. It codes for CASQGLTGELFF.

The chain joins TRBV3-1 to TRBJ1-5; 7 bases agree with TRBD1. This CDR3 is 14 amino acids long. V shed 1 base and J 5 bases; nucleotides not matched to a gene: 2. CDR1 is LGHDT and CDR2 is YNNKEL in the germline V gene (reference sequence). The CDR3 is CASSQGTGDQPQHF. The CDR3 bases are TGTGCCAGCAGCCAAGGGACAGGTGATCAGCCCCAGCATTTT.

This clonotype has ten or more counts. V and J are TRBV29-1 and TRBJ2-5, with no clear D. The CDR3 spans 12 residues. The germline gives CDR1 SQVTM, CDR2 ANQGSEA. Trimming pared 7 bases from V and 7 bases from J, leaving 16 bases between. For the CDR3, the DNA is TGCAGCGCCCGACCCTTTTCGGGGACCCAGTACTTC. Translation: CSARPFSGTQYF.

The sample holds many counts of this clonotype. The chain recombines TRBV5-1 with TRBJ2-7, with D maybe TRBD2 (6 bases). Per germline, CDR1 SGHRS and CDR2 YFSETQ. V lost 0 bases, J lost 4 bases, and 23 bases lay in between. This CDR3 is 18 amino acids long. The CDR3 here is CASSLAPIGREFVYEQYF. Here the CDR3 DNA reads TGCGCCAGCAGCTTGGCTCCGATAGGGCGGGAATTCGTGTACGAGCAGTACTTC.

This clonotype was seen repeatedly, ten times or more. This chain connects TRBV12-3 or TRBV12-4 to TRBJ2-7; D gene ambiguous. V was shortened by 6 bases and J by 2 bases, with 17 bases between the two germline ends. The CDR3 covers 15 residues. The CDR3: CASSHYGAETYEQYF. In nucleotides, the CDR3 is TGTGCCAGCAGCCATTACGGTGCAGAGACCTACGAGCAGTACTTC.

V usage is TRBV2 and J usage is TRBJ2-1, with 8 positions matching TRBD2. J was trimmed by 9 bases and V by 3 bases; bases with no gene match: 7. Germline CDR1 and CDR2: SNHLY and FYNNEI. The CDR3 has 14 residues. This CDR3 is CASSDRRLAIEQFF. Here the CDR3 DNA reads TGTGCCAGCAGTGACCGTAGACTAGCGATTGAGCAGTTCTTC.

There are many counts of this clonotype. The chain recombines TRBV20-1 with TRBJ2-3; 14 bases are shared with TRBD2. Germline CDR1 is DFQATT and CDR2 is SNEGSKA (reference sequence). This CDR3 is 20 amino acids long. The J segment lost 0 bases and the V segment lost 6 bases, leaving 17 bases of the junction unmatched. In DNA, the CDR3 is TGCAGTGCCCACACCCCTCCGACTAGCGGGAGGGCACTTAGCACAGATACGCAGTATTTT. Its protein product is CSAHTPPTSGRALSTDTQYF.

This clonotype was recorded at least ten times. The chain couples TRBV27 to TRBJ2-1; tentative D call: TRBD2 (6 bases). V lost 6 bases, J lost 10 bases, and 13 bases lay in between. Germline V gene data show CDR1 as MNHEY and CDR2 as SMNVEV (reference sequence). This CDR3 region has 12 residues. The CDR3 loop is CASRGGREEQFF. The CDR3 DNA reads as TGTGCCAGCAGGGGTGGGCGGGAAGAGCAGTTCTTC.

This clonotype came up many times. The CDR3 sequence is CASSATGQGAIYGYTF. In DNA, the CDR3 is TGCGCCAGCAGCGCGACCGGGCAGGGGGCTATCTATGGCTACACCTTC. This chain uses TRBV5-1 with TRBJ1-2, with 8 positions matching TRBD1. The ends lost 4 bases at V and 4 bases at J; junction bases unmatched: 12. The germline V gene has CDR1 SGHRS and CDR2 YFSETQ. The CDR3 covers 16 residues.

This chain uses TRBV6-1 with TRBJ2-7; possible D gene TRBD1, 7 bases. This CDR3 spans 13 amino acids. Trimming took off 3 bases at V and 7 bases at J, with 13 bases between the two ends. Germline V gene sequence: CDR1 MNHNS, CDR2 SASEGT. This CDR3 reads CASSEQGGGEQYF. CDR3 sequence (DNA): TGTGCCAGCAGTGAGCAGGGGGGCGGTGAGCAGTACTTC.

At least ten counts were recorded for this clonotype. The chain carries TRBV6-1 and TRBJ2-3, with 8 bases lining up with TRBD2. J lost 5 bases, V lost 7 bases, and 8 bases had no gene match. The CDR3 sequence is 14 residues long. Looked up from germline, CDR1 is MNHNS and CDR2 is SASEGT. The CDR3 region is CASTRGGAEDTQYF. The CDR3 DNA follows: TGTGCCAGCACCCGGGGGGGGGCGGAAGATACGCAGTATTTT.

This clonotype was seen repeatedly, ten times or more. The J gene is TRBJ2-7, the V gene TRBV5-1; 9 positions match TRBD2. After removal of 4 bases from V and 4 bases from J, the junction contained 12 bases not matched to a gene. The CDR3 sequence is 16 residues long. Per the germline V gene, CDR1 is SGHRS and CDR2 is YFSETQ. This CDR3 reads CASSKGTSKRVYEQYF. CDR3 bases: TGCGCCAGCAGCAAAGGGACTAGCAAGCGGGTATACGAGCAGTACTTC.

This clonotype was seen ten or more times. The rearrangement links TRBV5-1 to TRBJ1-4; 7 bases line up with TRBD1. The germline gives CDR1 SGHRS, CDR2 YFSETQ. The CDR3 runs to 15 residues. V gave up 1 base and J gave up 6 bases; unmatched junction bases: 6. In nucleotides, the CDR3 is TGCGCCAGCAGCTTGTACAGGGGCGCGGATGAAAAACTGTTTTTT. It yields the protein CASSLYRGADEKLFF. The whole variable domain, filled in from reference TRBV5-1 and TRBJ1-4, reads KAGVTQTPRYLIKTRGQQVTLSCSPISGHRSVSWYQQTPGQGLQFLFEYFSETQRNKGNFPGRFSGRQFSNSRSEMNVSTLELGDSALYLCASSLYRGADEKLFFGSGTQLSVL.

This clonotype has ten or more counts. The chain employs TRBV4-1 and TRBJ2-2; no firm D call. The CDR3 loop spans 12 amino acids. CDR1 and CDR2 (germline): MGHRA, YSYEKL. V shed 0 bases and J shed 7 bases, with 3 bases lying between them. The CDR3 loop is CASSQEYGELFF. CDR3 DNA: TGCGCCAGCAGCCAAGAGTACGGGGAGCTGTTTTTT.

The table lists this clonotype with many counts. The J gene is TRBJ2-3, the V gene TRBV24-1; the match to TRBD2 covers 10 bases. Germline V gene data show CDR1 as KGHDR and CDR2 as SFDVKD. The CDR3 spans 17 residues. The ends lost 3 bases at V and 5 bases at J; junction bases unmatched: 10. The CDR3 sequence: CATSDPSSRLAGDTQYF. The CDR3 DNA reads TGTGCCACCAGTGATCCCTCATCTCGACTAGCGGGAGATACGCAGTATTTT.

This clonotype was counted a few times. V gene TRBV5-1 combines with J gene TRBJ2-1; TRBD1 or TRBD2 may be the D gene (5 bases each). Deletions cut 2 bases from V and 2 bases from J, with 11 bases between. The germline V gene has CDR1 SGHRS and CDR2 YFSETQ. This CDR3 comprises 15 residues. The CDR3 DNA is TGCGCCAGCAGCTTTGGGGGTAGCACCTACAATGAGCAGTTCTTC. Its translation: CASSFGGSTYNEQFF. The complete variable domain, with remaining parts taken from reference TRBV5-1 and TRBJ2-1, reads KAGVTQTPRYLIKTRGQQVTLSCSPISGHRSVSWYQQTPGQGLQFLFEYFSETQRNKGNFPGRFSGRQFSNSRSEMNVSTLELGDSALYLCASSFGGSTYNEQFFGPGTRLTVL.

V usage is TRBV9 and J usage is TRBJ2-7; 10 bases line up with TRBD2. After removal of 0 bases from V and 5 bases from J, the junction contained 2 bases not matched to a gene. Germline CDR1 and CDR2: SGDLS and YYNGEE. The CDR3 loop spans 14 amino acids. Here the CDR3 DNA reads TGTGCCAGCAGCGTAGGGACTAGCGGAGACGAGCAGTACTTC. Translated: CASSVGTSGDEQYF.

This clonotype was seen at least ten times. The chain couples TRBV4-2 to TRBJ2-1; a weak D match, TRBD2 (6 bases). This CDR3 is 17 amino acids long. Trimming removed 4 bases from V and 7 bases from J, with 23 bases in between. From germline, CDR1 is LGHNA and CDR2 YNFKEQ. The CDR3 coding sequence is TGTGCCAGCAGCCTCCGACCCTCCAGACTAGAGACAAATGAGCAGTTCTTC. It specifies CASSLRPSRLETNEQFF.

The table lists this clonotype with many counts. The chain joins TRBV5-6 to TRBJ2-7; D gene uncertain. In germline, CDR1 is SGHDT, CDR2 YYEEEE. The CDR3 contains 12 residues. Trimming cost V 1 base and J 5 bases, with 7 bases left between them. The CDR3 loop is CASSLTSDEQYF. The CDR3 nucleotides read TGTGCCAGCAGCTTGACAAGCGACGAGCAGTACTTC.

In this sample, this clonotype turned up a few times. The chain has TRBV7-9 and TRBJ2-2, with D tentatively TRBD2 (5 bases). Germline CDR1 SEHNR, CDR2 FQNEAQ (reference sequence). The CDR3 is 14 residues long. The V end lost 8 bases, the J end lost 6 bases, and 16 bases lay between the germline ends. The CDR3 sequence: CASDTIGISGELFF. The CDR3 nucleotides read TGTGCCAGCGATACCATCGGGATCTCCGGGGAGCTGTTTTTT.